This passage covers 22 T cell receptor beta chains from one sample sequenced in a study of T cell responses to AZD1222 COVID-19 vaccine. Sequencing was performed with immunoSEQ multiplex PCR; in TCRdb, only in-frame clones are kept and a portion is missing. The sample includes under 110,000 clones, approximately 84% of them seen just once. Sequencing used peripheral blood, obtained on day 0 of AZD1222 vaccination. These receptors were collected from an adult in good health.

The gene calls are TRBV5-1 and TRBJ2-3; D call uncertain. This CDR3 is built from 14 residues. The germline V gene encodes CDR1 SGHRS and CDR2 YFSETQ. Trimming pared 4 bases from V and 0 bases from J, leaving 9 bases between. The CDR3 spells CASSRVLSTDTQYF. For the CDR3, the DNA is TGCGCCAGCAGCCGGGTCCTCAGCACAGATACGCAGTATTTT.

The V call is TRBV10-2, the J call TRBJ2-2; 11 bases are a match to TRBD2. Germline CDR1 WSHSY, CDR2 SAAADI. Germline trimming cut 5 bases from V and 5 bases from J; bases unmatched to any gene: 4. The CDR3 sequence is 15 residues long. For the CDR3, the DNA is TGCGCCAGCAGTCCTCTAGCGGGAGGAACCGGGGAGCTGTTTTTT. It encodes CASSPLAGGTGELFF.

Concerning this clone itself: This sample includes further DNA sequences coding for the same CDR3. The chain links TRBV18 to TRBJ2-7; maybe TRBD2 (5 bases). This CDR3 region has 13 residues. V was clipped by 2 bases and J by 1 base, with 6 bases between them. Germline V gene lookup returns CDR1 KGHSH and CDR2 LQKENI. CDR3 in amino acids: CASSPSGSYEQYF. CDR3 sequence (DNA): TGTGCCAGCTCACCATCGGGGTCCTACGAGCAGTACTTC.

CDR3 region: CSVEGNPNEKLFF. In DNA form, the CDR3 reads TGCAGCGTTGAAGGGAATCCTAATGAAAAACTGTTTTTT. V usage is TRBV29-1 and J usage is TRBJ1-4, with no clear D. The CDR3 spans 13 residues. V dropped 1 base and J dropped 3 bases, with 6 bases sitting between them. CDR1 SQVTM and CDR2 ANQGSEA come from the germline V gene.

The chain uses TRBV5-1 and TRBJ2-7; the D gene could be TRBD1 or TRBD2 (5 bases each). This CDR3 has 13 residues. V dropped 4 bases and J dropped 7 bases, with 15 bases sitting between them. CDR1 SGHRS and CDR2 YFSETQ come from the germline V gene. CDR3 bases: TGCGCCAGCAGCGTACCCGGGACCCATGAGCAGTACTTC. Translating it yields CASSVPGTHEQYF.

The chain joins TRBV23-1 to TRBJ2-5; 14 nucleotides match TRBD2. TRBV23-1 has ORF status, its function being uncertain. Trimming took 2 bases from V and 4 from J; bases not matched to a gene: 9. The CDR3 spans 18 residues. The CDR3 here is CASSQTTGTSGSRETQYF. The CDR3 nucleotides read TGCGCCAGCAGTCAAACCACCGGGACTAGCGGGAGTAGAGAGACCCAGTACTTC.

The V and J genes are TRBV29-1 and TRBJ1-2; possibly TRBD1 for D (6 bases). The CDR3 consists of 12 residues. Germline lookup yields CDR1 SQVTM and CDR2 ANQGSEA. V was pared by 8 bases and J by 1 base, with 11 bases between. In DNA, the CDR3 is TGCAGCACCTTGGACAGTAACTATGGCTACACCTTC. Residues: CSTLDSNYGYTF.

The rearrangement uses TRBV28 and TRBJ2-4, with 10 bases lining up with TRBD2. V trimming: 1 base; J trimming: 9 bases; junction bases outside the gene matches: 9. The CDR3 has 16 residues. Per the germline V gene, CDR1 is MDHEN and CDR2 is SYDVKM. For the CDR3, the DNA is TGTGCCAGCAGTTTATTGGCTAGCGGGAGTACGGTCATTCAGTACTTC. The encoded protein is CASSLLASGSTVIQYF. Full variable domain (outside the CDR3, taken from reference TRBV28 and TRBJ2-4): DVKVTQSSRYLVKRTGEKVFLECVQDMDHENMFWYRQDPGLGLRLIYFSYDVKMKEKGDIPEGYSVSREKKERFSLILESASTNQTSMYLCASSLLASGSTVIQYFGAGTRLSVL.

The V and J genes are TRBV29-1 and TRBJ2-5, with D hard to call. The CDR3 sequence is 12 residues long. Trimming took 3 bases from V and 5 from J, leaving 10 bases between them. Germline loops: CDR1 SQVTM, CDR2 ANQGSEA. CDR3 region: CSVDQNLETQYF. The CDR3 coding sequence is TGCAGCGTTGATCAGAATTTGGAGACCCAGTACTTC.

The chain's CDR3 is CASRQGTSTGANVLTF. The DNA for the CDR3 is TGTGCCAGCAGACAAGGGACTAGCACCGGGGCCAACGTCCTGACTTTC. This chain joins TRBV28 and TRBJ2-6; TRBD2 agrees at 9 bases. Per the germline V gene, CDR1 is MDHEN and CDR2 is SYDVKM. With V trimmed by 6 bases and J by 4 bases, 7 bases remained unmatched. This CDR3 is 16 amino acids long.

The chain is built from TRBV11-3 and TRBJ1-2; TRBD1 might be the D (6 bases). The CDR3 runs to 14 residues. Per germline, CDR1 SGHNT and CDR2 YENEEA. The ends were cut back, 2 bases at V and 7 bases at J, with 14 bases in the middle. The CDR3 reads CASSLPGAVSGYTF. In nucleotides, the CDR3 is TGTGCCAGCAGCTTACCGGGGGCTGTAAGTGGCTACACCTTC.

Here the CDR3 reads CASSAGGGINYGYTF. CDR3 sequence (DNA): TGCGCCAGCAGCGCTGGGGGAGGGATAAACTATGGCTACACCTTC. The chain couples TRBV5-1 to TRBJ1-2; D perhaps matches TRBD1 (5 bases). The CDR3 has 15 residues. The V gene lost 4 bases and the J gene lost 2 bases, with 15 bases spanning the gap. Germline CDR1 is SGHRS and CDR2 is YFSETQ.

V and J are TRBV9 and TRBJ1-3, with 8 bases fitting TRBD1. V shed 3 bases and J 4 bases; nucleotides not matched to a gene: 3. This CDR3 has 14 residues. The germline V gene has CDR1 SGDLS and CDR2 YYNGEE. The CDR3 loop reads CASSARGLGNTIYF. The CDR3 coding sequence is TGTGCCAGCAGCGCCAGGGGGCTAGGAAACACCATATATTTT.

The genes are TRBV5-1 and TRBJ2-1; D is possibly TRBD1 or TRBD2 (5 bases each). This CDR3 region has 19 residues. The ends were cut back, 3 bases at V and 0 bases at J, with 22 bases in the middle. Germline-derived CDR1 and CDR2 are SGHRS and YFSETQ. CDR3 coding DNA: TGCGCCAGCAGCTCGGTAGGGACGATATCCCAAAACTCCTACAATGAGCAGTTCTTC. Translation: CASSSVGTISQNSYNEQFF.

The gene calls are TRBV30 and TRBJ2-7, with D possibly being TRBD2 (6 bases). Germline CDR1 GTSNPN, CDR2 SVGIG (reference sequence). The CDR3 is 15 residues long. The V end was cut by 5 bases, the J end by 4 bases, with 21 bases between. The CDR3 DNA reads TGTGCCTGGGGCCTGGGTGGTAGCGGAAATTACGAGCAGTACTTC. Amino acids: CAWGLGGSGNYEQYF. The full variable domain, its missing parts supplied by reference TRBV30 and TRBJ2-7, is SQTIHQWPATLVQPVGSPLSLECTVEGTSNPNLYWYRQAAGRGLQLLFYSVGIGQISSEVPQNLSASRPQDRQFILSSKKLLLSDSGFYLCAWGLGGSGNYEQYFGPGTRLTVT.

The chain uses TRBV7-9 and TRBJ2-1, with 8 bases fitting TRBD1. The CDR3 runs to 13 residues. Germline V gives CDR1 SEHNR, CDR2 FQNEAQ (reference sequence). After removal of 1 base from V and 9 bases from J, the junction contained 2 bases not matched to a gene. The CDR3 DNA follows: TGTGCCAGCAGCTTAGACAGGGGGAGTGAGCAGTTCTTC. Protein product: CASSLDRGSEQFF. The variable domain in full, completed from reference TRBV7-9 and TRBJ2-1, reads DTGVSQNPRHKITKRGQNVTFRCDPISEHNRLYWYRQTLGQGPEFLTYFQNEAQLEKSRLLSDRFSAERPKGSFSTLEIQRTEQGDSAMYLCASSLDRGSEQFFGPGTRLTVL.

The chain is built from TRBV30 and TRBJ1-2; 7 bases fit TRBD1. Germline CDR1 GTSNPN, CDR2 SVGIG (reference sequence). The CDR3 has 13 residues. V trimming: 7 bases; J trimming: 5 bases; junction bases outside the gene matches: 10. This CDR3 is CAFEPGQMYGYTF. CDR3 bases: TGTGCCTTCGAACCGGGACAGATGTATGGCTACACCTTC.

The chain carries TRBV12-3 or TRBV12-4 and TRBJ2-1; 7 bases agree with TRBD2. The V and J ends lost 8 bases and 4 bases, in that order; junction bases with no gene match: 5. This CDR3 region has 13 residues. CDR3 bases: TGTGCCAGCCAGCGGGATACTTACAATGAGCAGTTCTTC. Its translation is CASQRDTYNEQFF.

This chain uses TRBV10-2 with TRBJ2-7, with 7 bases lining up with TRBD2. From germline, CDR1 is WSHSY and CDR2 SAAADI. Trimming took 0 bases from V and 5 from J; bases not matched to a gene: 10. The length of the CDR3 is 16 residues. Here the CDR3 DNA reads TGCGCCAGCAGTGAGTCGACTTATGCGGGAGACCACGAGCAGTACTTC. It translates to CASSESTYAGDHEQYF.

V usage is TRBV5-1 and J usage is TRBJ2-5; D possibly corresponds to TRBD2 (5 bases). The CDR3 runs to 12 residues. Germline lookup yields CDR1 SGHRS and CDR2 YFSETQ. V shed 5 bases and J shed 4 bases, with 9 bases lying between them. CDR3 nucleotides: TGCGCCAGCAGGTTACTAGGAGAGACCCAGTACTTC. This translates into CASRLLGETQYF.

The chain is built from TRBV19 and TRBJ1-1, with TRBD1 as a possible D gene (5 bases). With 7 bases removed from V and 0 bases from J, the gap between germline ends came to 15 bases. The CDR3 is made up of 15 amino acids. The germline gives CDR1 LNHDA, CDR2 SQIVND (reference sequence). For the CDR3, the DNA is TGTGCCAGTACCACCCTAGGGGCCATGAACACTGAAGCTTTCTTT. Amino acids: CASTTLGAMNTEAFF.

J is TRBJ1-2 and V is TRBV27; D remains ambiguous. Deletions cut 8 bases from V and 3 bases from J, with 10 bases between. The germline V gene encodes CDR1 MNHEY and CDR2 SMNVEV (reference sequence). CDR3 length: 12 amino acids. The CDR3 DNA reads TGTGCCAGCCGTCGGGAGGACTATGGCTACACCTTC. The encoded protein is CASRREDYGYTF.